The source of this TCR beta chain is a study of blood T cells in healthy people across ages. This clonotype was seen a few times. The antigen remains undetermined. One end of the junction is discordant with germline, which a read error may explain. With a J-beta primer mix and a sample-barcoded 5' primer, a second PCR ran about 7 to 12 cycles. A single record per CDR3 protein comes from TCRdb applying MiXCR to the 5' RACE reads. This table has around 990,000 distinct CDR3 sequences, around 25% appearing once. Donors gave 8 to 10 milliliters of peripheral blood apiece. Study results and caveats: Getting older went along with TCR beta diversity per million T cells dropping roughly linearly. Calculation of diversity from one million T cells yielded estimates considered to be underestimates.

This same sample was also taken into another study, of T cells of mothers and their children. In that study: According to the study, all extracted RNA entered cDNA synthesis at around 1.6 ug per 15 ul.

The sequenced sample consisted of blood. The sequence was collected from a girl aged 2 to 10 in good health.

CDR3 sequence (DNA): TGCAGTCTAGGTGGGGGGCTCTTC. This codes for CSLGGGLF. The rearrangement joins TRBV29-1 to TRBJ2-1; D is tentatively TRBD1 or TRBD2 (6 bases each). The length of the CDR3 is 8 residues. Germline CDR1 SQVTM, CDR2 ANQGSEA.